Sequencing of this T cell receptor (beta chain) was carried out in a study of shared clonotypes between healthy human individuals (dated by TCRdb to about 2020). Broadly, across the study: Three men and a couple of women, aged 18 to 49 years, made up the cohort. To estimate repertoire size and how much clonotypes are shared between individuals, the study performed deep sequencing of blood TCR repertoires from a few healthy adults. For each donor, CD4 naive and CD4 memory were each run on three plates, CD8 naive on two plates, and CD8 memory on one plate. Libraries were prepared and TCR repertoires were sequenced by different laboratories using diverse techniques, in order to increase sequencing depth and limit assay-specific biases. Between about 0.94 and 8.9 billion PBMCs per donor were obtained by leukapheresis. Findings and caveats that apply to the study as a whole: Across four donors, about 4.5% of naive CD4, roughly 3.5% of naive CD8, approximately 2.5% of memory CD4, and approximately 0.4% of memory CD8 clonotypes were shared. Because the study included only a small number of donors, the genetic and exposure-history diversity represented was limited. Incomplete sequencing was indicated by rarefaction of sorted-subset datasets, despite the large sequencing depth. Larger estimated clonotype richness was generally found for naive subsets than for memory subsets. Based on pairwise subsampling, the degree of clonotype sharing among donors was expected to be affected by sequencing depth. Clonotypes shared by all four sorted-subset donors showed higher generation probabilities than non-shared clonotypes. Sampling was restricted to blood, and TCR repertoires in tissues likely differ from the TCR repertoires found in blood.

CDR1 KGHSH and CDR2 LQKENI were looked up in the germline V gene. The CDR3 holds 15 amino acids from the cysteine to the phenylalanine. The sequence is cut down to CDR3 DNA, 45 bases in frame from base 1. V is reduced by 0 bases and J by 2 bases, leaving a spacing of 8 bases between them. Using the deep immunoSEQ assay, TCR CDR3 regions were amplified from genomic DNA by multiplex PCR. For each cell subset, the extracted genomic DNA was distributed evenly across all wells of several immunoSEQ 96-well plates, and each plate served as one replicate. For sorted subsets, 150 to 250 ng of genomic DNA, equivalent to 30,000 or so T cell genomes, went into each replicate PCR. Purified libraries were measured with a Qubit 3.0 fluorometer, size-checked on a Bioanalyzer 2100, and measured again with the KAPA Library Quantification kit. A separate single-read 150-cycle Illumina NextSeq 550 flow cell was used to sequence each immunoSEQ 96-well plate. The original methods were these. The immunoSEQ output contained only junctional sequences without quality scores, so filtering could not match that applied to full-length reads. To assign V/J genes and CDR3, sequences were annotated against IMGT germline references using PyIR, a Python wrapper for IgBLAST v1.9. Reads were filtered out if the reads had weak V/J assignments (E-value above 1e-6), no CDR3, stop codons, out-of-frame junctions, or ambiguous translated residues. V3J clonotypes were defined by identical inferred V gene, J gene, and CDR3 amino acid sequence. Percentage overlap between repertoires was calculated by dividing the number of shared unique clonotypes by the size of the smaller repertoire. Repertoire richness was assessed with RTK rarefaction, the Chao1 estimator, and Recon v2.1 estimates of unobserved clonotypes. Generation probabilities for all TCRbeta clonotypes obtained by the gDNA method from a handful of donors were computed using OLGA. TCRdb mirrors the immuneACCESS table, restricted to in-frame sequences. Some clones are absent from its copies; in checked studies, under half trace to an unresolved V gene, and the reason for the others is unknown. That table furnishes V, J and clone size, whereas the DNA furnished D and trimming. This sample lists under 2,000,000 clones; roughly 95% were detected once. More than 0.9% of the sample lies in the top ten.

CD8 naive samples were CD45RO-negative cells positively selected for CCR7, giving a CD45RA+CCR7+ population that excluded TemRA cells. The donors were healthy, HIV-negative adults who had no recently reported acute infections or vaccinations. All donors were Caucasian adults living in Nashville, Tennessee, USA. Blood was collected by leukapheresis, and PBMCs were isolated by Ficoll-Histopaque density gradient centrifugation and then cryopreserved in liquid nitrogen vapor phase. Purity and quantity of every magnetically sorted T cell population were checked by analytical flow cytometry. Genomic DNA was isolated from every sorted fraction and measured by UV absorbance on a Nanodrop 2000c. This clone was observed a single time. The target of this receptor is not known. No much larger clonotype is one base removed from it; base qualities were not supplied. Other DNA variants within this sample encode the same CDR3.

Sequenced sample: naive CD8+ T cells sorted from blood. The meaning of the sample's cell subset or site label: CD45RA+CCR7+. The chain is encoded by TRBV18 joined to TRBJ1-3; no D gene call is confident. The sequence was collected from a man between 18 and 29 years old in good health. The CDR3 protein sequence reads: CASSPPGGTGNTIYF. In nucleotide form, the sequence is TGTGCCAGCTCACCACCGGGAGGGACTGGAAACACCATATATTTT.